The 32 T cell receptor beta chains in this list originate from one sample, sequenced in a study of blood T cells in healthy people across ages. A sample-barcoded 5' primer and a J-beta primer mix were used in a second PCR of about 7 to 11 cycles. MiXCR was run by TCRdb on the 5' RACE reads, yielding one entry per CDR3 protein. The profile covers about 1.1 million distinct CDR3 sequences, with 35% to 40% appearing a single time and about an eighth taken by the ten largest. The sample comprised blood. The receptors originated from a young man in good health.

The CDR3 DNA sequence: TGTGCCAGCAGTTTATCGGCGTCTCACCTTGATACGCAGTATTTT. Translating it yields CASSLSASHLDTQYF. The V gene is TRBV27, the J gene TRBJ2-3; D unresolved. Germline CDR1 and CDR2: MNHEY and SMNVEV (reference sequence). The CDR3 has 15 amino acids. V was shortened by 0 bases and J by 6 bases, with 13 bases between the two germline ends.

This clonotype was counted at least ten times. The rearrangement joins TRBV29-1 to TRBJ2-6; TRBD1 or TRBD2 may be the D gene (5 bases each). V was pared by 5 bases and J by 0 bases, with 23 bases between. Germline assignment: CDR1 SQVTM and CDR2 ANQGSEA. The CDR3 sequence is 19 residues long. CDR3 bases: TGCAGCGTTTATCAGGGCGTAACCTTGGGGACCTCTGGGGCCAACGTCCTGACTTTC. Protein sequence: CSVYQGVTLGTSGANVLTF.

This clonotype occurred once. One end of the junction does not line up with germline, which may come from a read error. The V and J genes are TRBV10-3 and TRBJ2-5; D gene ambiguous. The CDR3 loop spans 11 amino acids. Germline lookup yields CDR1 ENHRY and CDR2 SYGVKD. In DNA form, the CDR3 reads TGTGCCTTCAGTGGAGACAATGAGCAGTACTTC. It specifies CAFSGDNEQYF.

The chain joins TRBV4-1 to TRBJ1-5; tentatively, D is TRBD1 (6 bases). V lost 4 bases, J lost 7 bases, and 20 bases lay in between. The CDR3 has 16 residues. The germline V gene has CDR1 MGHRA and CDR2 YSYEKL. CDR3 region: CASSPGTRGVGQPQHF. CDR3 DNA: TGCGCCAGCAGCCCAGGAACCAGGGGAGTCGGGCAGCCCCAGCATTTT.

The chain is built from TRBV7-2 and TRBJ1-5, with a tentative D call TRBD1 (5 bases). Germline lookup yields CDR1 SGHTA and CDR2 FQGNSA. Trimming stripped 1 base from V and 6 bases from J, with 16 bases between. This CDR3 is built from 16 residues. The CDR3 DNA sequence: TGTGCCAGCAGCTTAGTCTCAGGGTGGGAGTCTCAGCCCCAGCATTTT. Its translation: CASSLVSGWESQPQHF.

For the CDR3, the DNA is TGTGCTGCCGGGACAAGAGTTTACGAGCAGTACTTC. Protein: CAAGTRVYEQYF. J is TRBJ2-7 and V is TRBV25-1, with D perhaps TRBD1 (6 bases). The CDR3 consists of 12 residues. Germline lookup yields CDR1 MGHDK and CDR2 SYGVNS.

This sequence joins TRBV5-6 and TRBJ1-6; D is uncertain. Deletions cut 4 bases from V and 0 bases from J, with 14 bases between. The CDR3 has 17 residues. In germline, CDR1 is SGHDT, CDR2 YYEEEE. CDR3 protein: CASSPPPGSSYNSPLHF. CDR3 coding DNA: TGTGCCAGCAGCCCTCCGCCGGGTAGCTCCTATAATTCACCCCTCCACTTT.

CDR3: CSVEGPGVFTEAFF. The CDR3 coding sequence is TGCAGCGTTGAAGGTCCGGGGGTGTTCACTGAAGCTTTCTTT. This chain links TRBV29-1 with TRBJ1-1, with D perhaps matching TRBD1 (5 bases). CDR1 is SQVTM, CDR2 ANQGSEA, per germline. Trimming took 1 base from V and 4 from J, leaving 13 bases between them. The CDR3 has 14 amino acids.

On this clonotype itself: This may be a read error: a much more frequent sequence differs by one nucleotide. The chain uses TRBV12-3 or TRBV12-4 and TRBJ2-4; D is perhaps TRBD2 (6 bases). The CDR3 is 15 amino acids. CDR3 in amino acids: CAGSFPGDPKNIQYF. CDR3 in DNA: TGTGCCGGCAGTTTTCCGGGGGACCCGAAAAACATTCAGTACTTC.

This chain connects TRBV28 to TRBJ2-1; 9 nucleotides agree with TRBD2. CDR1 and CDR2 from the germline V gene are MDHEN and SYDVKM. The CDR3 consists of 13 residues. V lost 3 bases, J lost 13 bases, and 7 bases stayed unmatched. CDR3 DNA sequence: TGTGCCAGCAGTTTCGGGGCTAGCGGGGAACAGTTCTTC. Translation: CASSFGASGEQFF. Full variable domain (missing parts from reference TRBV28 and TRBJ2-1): DVKVTQSSRYLVKRTGEKVFLECVQDMDHENMFWYRQDPGLGLRLIYFSYDVKMKEKGDIPEGYSVSREKKERFSLILESASTNQTSMYLCASSFGASGEQFFGPGTRLTVL.

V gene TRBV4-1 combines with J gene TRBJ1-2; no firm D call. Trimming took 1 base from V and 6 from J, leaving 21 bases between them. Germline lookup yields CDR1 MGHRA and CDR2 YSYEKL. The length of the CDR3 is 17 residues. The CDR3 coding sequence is TGCGCCAGCAGCCAAGTAGCCGCGAAGCTTATCAGGCATGGCTACACCTTC. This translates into CASSQVAAKLIRHGYTF.

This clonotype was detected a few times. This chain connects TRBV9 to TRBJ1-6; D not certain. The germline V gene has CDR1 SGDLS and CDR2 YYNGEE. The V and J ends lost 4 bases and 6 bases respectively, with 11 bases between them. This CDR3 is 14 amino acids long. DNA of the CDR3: TGTGCCAGCAGCCCACACCCGGTTAATTCACCCCTCCACTTT. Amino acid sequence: CASSPHPVNSPLHF.

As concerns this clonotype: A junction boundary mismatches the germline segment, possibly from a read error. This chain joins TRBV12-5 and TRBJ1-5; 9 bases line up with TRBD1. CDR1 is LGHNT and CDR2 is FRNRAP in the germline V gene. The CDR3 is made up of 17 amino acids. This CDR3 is CASDLGHRGRSNQPQHF. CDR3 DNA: TGTGCTAGTGATTTGGGACACAGGGGGCGAAGCAATCAGCCCCAGCATTTT.

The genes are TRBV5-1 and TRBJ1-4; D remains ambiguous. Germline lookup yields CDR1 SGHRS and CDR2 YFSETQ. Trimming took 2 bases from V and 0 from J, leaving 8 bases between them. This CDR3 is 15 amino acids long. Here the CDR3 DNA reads TGCGCCAGCAGCTTAAATGTGCCAACTAATGAAAAACTGTTTTTT. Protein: CASSLNVPTNEKLFF.

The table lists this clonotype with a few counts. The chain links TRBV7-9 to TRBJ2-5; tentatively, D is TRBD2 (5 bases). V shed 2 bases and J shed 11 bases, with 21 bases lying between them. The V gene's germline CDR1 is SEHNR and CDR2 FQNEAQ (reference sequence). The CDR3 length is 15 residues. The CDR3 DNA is TGTGCCAGCAGCTTAACCGGACTTAATTACAATGAGCAGTACTTC. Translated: CASSLTGLNYNEQYF.

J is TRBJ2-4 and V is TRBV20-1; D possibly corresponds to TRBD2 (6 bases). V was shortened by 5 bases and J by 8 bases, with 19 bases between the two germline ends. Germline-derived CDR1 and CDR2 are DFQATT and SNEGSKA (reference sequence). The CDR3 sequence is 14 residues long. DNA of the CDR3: TGCAGTGCTCGCCGGGGGTCCAATGTGGACATTCAGTACTTC. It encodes CSARRGSNVDIQYF.

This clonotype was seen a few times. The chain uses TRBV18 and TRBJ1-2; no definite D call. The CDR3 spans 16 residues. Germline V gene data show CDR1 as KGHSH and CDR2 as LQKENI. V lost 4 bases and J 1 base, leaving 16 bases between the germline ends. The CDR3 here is CASSQRAGAYNYGYTF. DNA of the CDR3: TGTGCCAGCTCACAAAGAGCAGGCGCTTATAACTATGGCTACACCTTC. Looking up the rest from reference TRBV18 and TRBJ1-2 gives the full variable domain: NAGVMQNPRHLVRRRGQEARLRCSPMKGHSHVYWYRQLPEEGLKFMVYLQKENIIDESGMPKERFSAEFPKEGPSILRIQQVVRGDSAAYFCASSQRAGAYNYGYTFGSGTRLTVV.

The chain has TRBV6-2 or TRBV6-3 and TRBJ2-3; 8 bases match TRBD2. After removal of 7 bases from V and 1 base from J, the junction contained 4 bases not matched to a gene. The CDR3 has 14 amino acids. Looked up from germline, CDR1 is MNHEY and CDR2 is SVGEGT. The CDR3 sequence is CASIPAGGTDTQYF. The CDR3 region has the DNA TGTGCCAGCATCCCAGCGGGGGGCACAGATACGCAGTATTTT.

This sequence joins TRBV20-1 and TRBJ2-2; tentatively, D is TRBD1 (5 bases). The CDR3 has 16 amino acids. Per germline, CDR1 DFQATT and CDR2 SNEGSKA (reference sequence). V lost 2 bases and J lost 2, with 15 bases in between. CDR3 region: CSARPKDSFNTGELFF. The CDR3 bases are TGCAGTGCTAGACCTAAAGACAGCTTCAACACCGGGGAGCTGTTTTTT.

The CDR3 is CSVPGHNYGYTF. The CDR3 DNA follows: TGCAGCGTCCCCGGGCATAACTATGGCTACACCTTC. The chain recombines TRBV29-1 with TRBJ1-2; the D is unclear. V shed 6 bases and J shed 1 base, with 9 bases lying between them. From germline, CDR1 is SQVTM and CDR2 ANQGSEA. This CDR3 contains 12 residues.

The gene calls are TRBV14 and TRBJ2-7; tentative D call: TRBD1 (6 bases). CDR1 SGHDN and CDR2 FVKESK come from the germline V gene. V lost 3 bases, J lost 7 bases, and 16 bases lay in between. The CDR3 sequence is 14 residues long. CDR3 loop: CASSHRGTYNEQYF. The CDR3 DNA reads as TGTGCCAGCAGCCACAGGGGTACCTACAATGAGCAGTACTTC. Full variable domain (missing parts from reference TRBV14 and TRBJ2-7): EAGVTQFPSHSVIEKGQTVTLRCDPISGHDNLYWYRRVMGKEIKFLLHFVKESKQDESGMPNNRFLAERTGGTYSTLKVQPAELEDSGVYFCASSHRGTYNEQYFGPGTRLTVT.

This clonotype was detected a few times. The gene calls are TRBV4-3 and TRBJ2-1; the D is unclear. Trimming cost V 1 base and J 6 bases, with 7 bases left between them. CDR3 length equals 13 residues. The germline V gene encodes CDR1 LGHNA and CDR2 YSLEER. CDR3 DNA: TGCGCCAGCAGCCAAGTTGTGTCCAATGAGCAGTTCTTC. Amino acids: CASSQVVSNEQFF.

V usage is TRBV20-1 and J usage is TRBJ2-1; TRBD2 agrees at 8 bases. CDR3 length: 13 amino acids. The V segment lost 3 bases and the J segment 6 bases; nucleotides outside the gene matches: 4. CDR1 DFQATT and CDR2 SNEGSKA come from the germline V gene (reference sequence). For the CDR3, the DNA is TGCAGTGCTAGCGGGGGGGTAGGCAATGAGCAGTTCTTC. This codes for CSASGGVGNEQFF.

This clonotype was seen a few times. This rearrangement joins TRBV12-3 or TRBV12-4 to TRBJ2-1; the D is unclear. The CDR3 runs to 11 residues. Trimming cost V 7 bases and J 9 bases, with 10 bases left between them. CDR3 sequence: CASNSLGEQFF. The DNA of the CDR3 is TGTGCCAGCAATAGCCTTGGTGAGCAGTTCTTC.

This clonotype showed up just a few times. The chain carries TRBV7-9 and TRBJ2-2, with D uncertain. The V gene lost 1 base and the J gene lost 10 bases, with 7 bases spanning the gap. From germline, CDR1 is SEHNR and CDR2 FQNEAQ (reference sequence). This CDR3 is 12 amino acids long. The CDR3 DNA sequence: TGTGCCAGCAGCTTAGGGGCTCAGGAGCTGTTTTTT. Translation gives CASSLGAQELFF. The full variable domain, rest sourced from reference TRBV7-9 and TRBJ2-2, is DTGVSQNPRHKITKRGQNVTFRCDPISEHNRLYWYRQTLGQGPEFLTYFQNEAQLEKSRLLSDRFSAERPKGSFSTLEIQRTEQGDSAMYLCASSLGAQELFFGEGSRLTVL.

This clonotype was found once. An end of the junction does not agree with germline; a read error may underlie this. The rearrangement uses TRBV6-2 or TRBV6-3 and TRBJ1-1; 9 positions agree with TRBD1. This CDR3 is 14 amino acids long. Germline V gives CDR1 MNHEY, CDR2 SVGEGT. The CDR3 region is CASSNRDRATEAFF. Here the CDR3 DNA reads TGCGCCAGCAGTAACCGGGACAGGGCCACTGAAGCTTTCTTT.

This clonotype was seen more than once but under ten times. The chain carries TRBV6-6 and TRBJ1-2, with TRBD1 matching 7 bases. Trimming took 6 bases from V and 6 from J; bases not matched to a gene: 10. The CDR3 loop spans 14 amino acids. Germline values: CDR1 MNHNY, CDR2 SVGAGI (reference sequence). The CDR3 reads CASSPRQGANGYTF. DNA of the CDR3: TGTGCCAGCAGCCCTCGACAGGGTGCAAATGGCTACACCTTC.

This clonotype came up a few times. Here the CDR3 reads CASSLGDIRQYF. The CDR3 nucleotides are TGTGCCAGCAGTTTGGGGGACATACGTCAGTACTTC. V and J are TRBV12-3 or TRBV12-4 and TRBJ2-4; D perhaps matches TRBD1 (6 bases). V shed 3 bases and J shed 12 bases, with 12 bases lying between them. This CDR3 is built from 12 residues.

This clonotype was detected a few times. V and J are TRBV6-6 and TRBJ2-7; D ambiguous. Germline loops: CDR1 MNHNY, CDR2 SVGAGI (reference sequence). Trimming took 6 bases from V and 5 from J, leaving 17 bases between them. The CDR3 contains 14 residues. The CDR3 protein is CASSETQRKDEQYF. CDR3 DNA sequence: TGTGCCAGCAGCGAAACGCAGAGGAAGGACGAGCAGTACTTC.

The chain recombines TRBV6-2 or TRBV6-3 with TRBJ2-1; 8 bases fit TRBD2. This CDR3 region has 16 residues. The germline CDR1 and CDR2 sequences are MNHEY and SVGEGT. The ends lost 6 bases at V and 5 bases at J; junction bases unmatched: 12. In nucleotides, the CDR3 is TGTGCCAGCAGCCTTAACCGGGGGGGCCTAGACAATGAGCAGTTCTTC. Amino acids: CASSLNRGGLDNEQFF.

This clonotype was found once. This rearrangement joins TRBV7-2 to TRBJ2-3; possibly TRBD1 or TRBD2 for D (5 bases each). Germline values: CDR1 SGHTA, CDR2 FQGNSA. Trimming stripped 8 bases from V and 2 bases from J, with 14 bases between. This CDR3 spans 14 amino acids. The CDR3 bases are TGTGCCAGCTCCCGGGGACCACTCACAGATACGCAGTATTTT. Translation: CASSRGPLTDTQYF.

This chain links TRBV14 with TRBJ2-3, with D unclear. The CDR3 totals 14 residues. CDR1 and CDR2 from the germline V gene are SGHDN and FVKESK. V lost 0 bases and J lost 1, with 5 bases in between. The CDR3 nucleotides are TGTGCCAGCAGCCAAGAGGTCCGCACAGATACGCAGTATTTT. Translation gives CASSQEVRTDTQYF. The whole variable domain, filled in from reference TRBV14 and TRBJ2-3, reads EAGVTQFPSHSVIEKGQTVTLRCDPISGHDNLYWYRRVMGKEIKFLLHFVKESKQDESGMPNNRFLAERTGGTYSTLKVQPAELEDSGVYFCASSQEVRTDTQYFGPGTRLTVL.